The 16 T cell receptor beta chains in this list originate from one sample, sequenced in a study of T cell changes during pregnancy in multiple sclerosis. Sequencing used immunoSEQ multiplex PCR; TCRdb keeps in-frame clones, though not all of them. The data contain fewer than 40,000 clones, approximately 87% of them seen just once; the ten biggest clones take up about 4.4%. The source material was CD8+ T cells from peripheral blood mononuclear cells, sampled after pregnancy. Every receptor here comes from a female donor with multiple sclerosis, enrolled in a pregnancy study.

The chain uses TRBV30 and TRBJ1-1; 10 bases agree with TRBD1. The germline V gene encodes CDR1 GTSNPN and CDR2 SVGIG (reference sequence). Unmatched junction bases numbered 10, after V lost 2 bases and J lost 4 bases. The CDR3 loop spans 16 amino acids. CDR3 residues: CAWSRLRDRGGTEAFF. CDR3 in DNA: TGTGCCTGGAGTCGACTCCGGGACAGGGGTGGCACTGAAGCTTTCTTT.

The CDR3 region has the DNA TGTGCCAGTAGTATTAGTCTTAGCAATGAGCAGTTCTTC. Translated, it gives CASSISLSNEQFF. The chain combines TRBV19 with TRBJ2-1; D remains unclear. CDR1 LNHDA and CDR2 SQIVND come from the germline V gene (reference sequence). V lost 3 bases, J lost 6 bases, and 9 bases lay in between. There are 13 residues in the CDR3.

V and J are TRBV27 and TRBJ1-1; possibly TRBD1 for D (6 bases). Per the germline V gene, CDR1 is MNHEY and CDR2 is SMNVEV (reference sequence). Trimming stripped 6 bases from V and 6 bases from J, with 23 bases between. The CDR3 covers 16 residues. The CDR3 region has the DNA TGTGCCAGCAGGCGACAGGCGACCTACTCGAGCCCTGAAGCTTTCTTT. Its translation: CASRRQATYSSPEAFF.

The chain uses TRBV6-6 and TRBJ2-7; maybe TRBD1 (5 bases). The ends were cut back, 2 bases at V and 2 bases at J, with 7 bases in the middle. This CDR3 contains 13 residues. The V gene's germline CDR1 is MNHNY and CDR2 SVGAGI (reference sequence). The CDR3 sequence is CASSYNRPYEQYF. The CDR3 region has the DNA TGTGCCAGCAGTTACAACAGGCCCTACGAGCAGTACTTC.

This chain links TRBV27 with TRBJ1-2; D call uncertain. V lost 3 bases and J 4 bases, leaving 12 bases between the germline ends. Germline V gene data show CDR1 as MNHEY and CDR2 as SMNVEV (reference sequence). CDR3 length: 14 residues. CDR3 loop: CASSLDPRGYGYTF. DNA for the CDR3: TGTGCCAGCAGTTTGGACCCACGGGGCTATGGCTACACCTTC.

This chain connects TRBV20-1 to TRBJ2-1, with 7 bases that match TRBD2. The CDR3 spans 11 residues. After removal of 0 bases from V and 10 bases from J, the junction contained 0 bases not matched to a gene. The germline V gene encodes CDR1 DFQATT and CDR2 SNEGSKA (reference sequence). CDR3 in amino acids: CSAREGGEQFF. CDR3 DNA sequence: TGCAGTGCTAGAGAGGGGGGGGAGCAGTTCTTC.

This clone was detected once. The chain uses TRBV6-5 and TRBJ1-1; 7 nucleotides align to TRBD1. The CDR3 length is 13 residues. Germline lookup yields CDR1 MNHEY and CDR2 SVGAGI. The ends lost 6 bases at V and 3 bases at J; junction bases unmatched: 4. The CDR3 DNA follows: TGTGCCAGCAGCAATACAGGGGACACTGAAGCTTTCTTT. Protein product: CASSNTGDTEAFF.

V gene TRBV19 combines with J gene TRBJ1-2, with 7 bases identical to TRBD1. The germline gives CDR1 LNHDA, CDR2 SQIVND (reference sequence). The CDR3 length is 12 residues. Trimming cost V 7 bases and J 6 bases; bases outside gene matches: 5. The CDR3 loop reads CASMDRPHGYTF. Here the CDR3 DNA reads TGTGCCAGTATGGACAGGCCGCATGGCTACACCTTC.

The chain employs TRBV27 and TRBJ1-5; 9 bases map to TRBD1. From germline, CDR1 is MNHEY and CDR2 SMNVEV (reference sequence). V gave up 4 bases and J gave up 7 bases; unmatched junction bases: 8. This CDR3 contains 15 residues. This CDR3 is CASSSLRTGEQPQHF. Here the CDR3 DNA reads TGTGCCAGCAGTTCCCTGAGGACAGGGGAACAGCCCCAGCATTTT.

V usage is TRBV9 and J usage is TRBJ2-5; 7 positions match TRBD2. After removal of 4 bases from V and 3 bases from J, the junction contained 6 bases not matched to a gene. The CDR3 is 14 residues long. The germline gives CDR1 SGDLS, CDR2 YYNGEE. The chain's CDR3 is CASSPWGGEETQYF. The CDR3 DNA sequence: TGTGCCAGCAGCCCATGGGGGGGGGAAGAGACCCAGTACTTC.

The CDR3 loop is CASSRGQGGNYGYTF. CDR3 DNA sequence: TGCGCCAGCAGCCGGGGACAGGGAGGCAACTATGGCTACACCTTC. The chain has TRBV4-3 and TRBJ1-2; 9 bases map to TRBD1. V trimming: 4 bases; J trimming: 2 bases; junction bases outside the gene matches: 5. Germline V gives CDR1 LGHNA, CDR2 YSLEER. This CDR3 is built from 15 residues.

This clone is categorized as large. The chain recombines TRBV6-4 with TRBJ2-3; 12 nucleotides align to TRBD2. The germline CDR1 and CDR2 sequences are MRHNA and SNTAGT. V gave up 3 bases and J gave up 6 bases; unmatched junction bases: 7. The CDR3 is 16 residues long. The CDR3 nucleotides are TGTGCCAGCAGTGAGGCTAGCGGGGGGGCCGCTGATACGCAGTATTTT. Its protein is CASSEASGGAADTQYF.

This chain uses TRBV7-9 with TRBJ1-1, with D possibly being TRBD1 (6 bases). Germline CDR1 is SEHNR and CDR2 is FQNEAQ (reference sequence). V lost 5 bases and J 11 bases, leaving 12 bases between the germline ends. The CDR3 loop spans 11 amino acids. CDR3: CASSVQGKAFF. The CDR3 DNA is TGTGCCAGCAGCGTACAGGGTAAGGCTTTCTTT.

This clone was seen just once. The chain is built from TRBV6-5 and TRBJ2-1, with 15 bases aligning to TRBD2. With V trimmed by 6 bases and J by 12 bases, 9 bases remained unmatched. This CDR3 has 15 amino acids. CDR1 is MNHEY and CDR2 is SVGAGI in the germline V gene. The CDR3 spells CASRLLGLAGGLQFF. The CDR3 DNA reads as TGTGCCAGCAGACTCCTTGGACTAGCGGGGGGGCTGCAGTTCTTC.

The gene calls are TRBV11-2 and TRBJ1-6; D remains unclear. V dropped 1 base and J dropped 6 bases, with 7 bases sitting between them. This CDR3 is 14 amino acids long. Germline V lookup: CDR1 SGHAT, CDR2 FQNNGV. CDR3 loop: CASSLGQVNSPLHF. The CDR3 nucleotides are TGTGCCAGCAGCTTAGGGCAGGTTAATTCACCCCTCCACTTT.

This chain connects TRBV27 to TRBJ1-6; 11 bases map to TRBD1. Per the germline V gene, CDR1 is MNHEY and CDR2 is SMNVEV (reference sequence). The V and J ends lost 7 bases and 8 bases, in that order; junction bases with no gene match: 1. This CDR3 spans 13 amino acids. The CDR3 region has the DNA TGTGCCAGCAAGGACAGGGGGCATTCACCCCTCCACTTT. It codes for CASKDRGHSPLHF.